This passage covers 11 T cell receptor beta chains from one sample sequenced in a study of regulatory T cells in long-lasting Graves disease (dated by TCRdb to the early 2020s). In the paper's terms, the time point label means: newly diagnosed GD, antithyroid drugs for less than 3 months. For both TCR sequencing and RNA sequencing, RNA was extracted from PBMCs using TRIzol. The library was obtained by multiplex PCR. TCRdb shows the sequencer as Illumina HiSeq 4000. iRepertoire HTBI primers and Arm-PCR amplification of CDR3 regions were used to construct TCR beta libraries. In TCRdb, the public reads were trimmed at Q25 with fastp and aligned with MiXCR, with productive beta chains retained. Here each entry gathers all rows of one CDR3 protein and keeps the most common genes and DNA. In this sample the table shows about 220,000 distinct CDR3 sequences, roughly 19% of which occur a single time. The top ten clones comprise about 12% of the sample.

These data were likewise used in another study, on T cells in Graves' hyperthyroidism and ophthalmopathy.

The sequencing used peripheral blood mononuclear cells (PBMCs), collected at new diagnosis, from a patient treated with antithyroid drugs. The receptors here all came from a woman in her thirties with Graves disease. Donor details come from another sample of the same person, matched by shared clones.

This clonotype was detected ten times or more. Here the CDR3 reads CASSYSRSLAGGRSYEQYF. CDR3 bases: TGTGCCAGCAGTTACTCAAGGAGCTTAGCGGGAGGGCGTTCCTACGAGCAGTACTTC. This rearrangement joins TRBV6-5 to TRBJ2-7; 11 bases are shared with TRBD2. The CDR3 runs to 19 residues. V lost 0 bases and J lost 1; bases outside the gene matches: 11. Germline V gives CDR1 MNHEY, CDR2 SVGAGI.

This clonotype was picked up many times. The CDR3 DNA is TGTGCCAGCACCATCGACAGGGGCTCCTACGAGCAGTACTTC. Protein: CASTIDRGSYEQYF. The chain is built from TRBV6-1 and TRBJ2-7; 8 positions agree with TRBD1. V trimming: 7 bases; J trimming: 0 bases; junction bases outside the gene matches: 5. Looked up from germline, CDR1 is MNHNS and CDR2 is SASEGT. This CDR3 is built from 14 residues.

This clonotype was picked up a small number of times. This chain joins TRBV2 and TRBJ2-3, with 7 nucleotides matching TRBD2. Per germline, CDR1 SNHLY and CDR2 FYNNEI. The CDR3 covers 13 residues. With 8 bases clipped from V and 2 bases from J, the junction kept 4 bases outside the gene matches. CDR3 amino acids: CASGGGATDTQYF. The CDR3 bases are TGTGCCAGCGGGGGGGGAGCCACAGATACGCAGTATTTT. Full variable domain (missing parts from reference TRBV2 and TRBJ2-3): EPEVTQTPSHQVTQMGQEVILRCVPISNHLYFYWYRQILGQKVEFLVSFYNNEISEKSEIFDDQFSVERPDGSNFTLKIRSTKLEDSAMYFCASGGGATDTQYFGPGTRLTVL.

In its sample, this clonotype was seen a few times. The chain has TRBV19 and TRBJ2-1; maybe TRBD1 (6 bases). CDR3 length: 13 residues. The ends were cut back, 5 bases at V and 7 bases at J, with 12 bases in the middle. The germline gives CDR1 LNHDA, CDR2 SQIVND (reference sequence). The DNA for the CDR3 is TGTGCCAGTAGTCAACACCAGGGGAATGAGCAGTTCTTC. Translated, it gives CASSQHQGNEQFF.

This clonotype was observed many times. The genes are TRBV28 and TRBJ1-2, with a tentative D call TRBD1 (5 bases). V lost 2 bases and J lost 0, with 16 bases in between. In germline, CDR1 is MDHEN, CDR2 SYDVKM. CDR3 length equals 17 residues. In DNA form, the CDR3 reads TGTGCCAGCAGTTTAGTTGGCAGGGCACTGTCTAACTATGGCTACACCTTC. This encodes CASSLVGRALSNYGYTF.

This clonotype occurred many times. The chain joins TRBV19 to TRBJ1-2; 7 bases are shared with TRBD1. This CDR3 spans 11 amino acids. With V trimmed by 7 bases and J by 8 bases, 4 bases remained unmatched. Germline-derived CDR1 and CDR2 are LNHDA and SQIVND (reference sequence). The CDR3 region has the DNA TGTGCCAGTAACAGGGGAGGAGGCTACACCTTC. It translates to CASNRGGGYTF.

Ten or more counts support this clonotype. The V call is TRBV2, the J call TRBJ2-5; the D gene could be TRBD1 or TRBD2 (6 bases each). Germline V gives CDR1 SNHLY, CDR2 FYNNEI. The length of the CDR3 is 16 residues. Between the trimmed V and J ends, which lost 5 bases and 4 bases, there was a span of 20 bases. CDR3 in amino acids: CASSFLFGGLGETQYF. In nucleotides, the CDR3 is TGTGCCAGCAGTTTCCTGTTTGGGGGGCTTGGAGAGACCCAGTACTTC.

V usage is TRBV3-1 and J usage is TRBJ2-7, with TRBD2 identical over 8 bases. Germline loops: CDR1 LGHDT, CDR2 YNNKEL (reference sequence). The CDR3 has 15 amino acids. V lost 4 bases to trimming and J lost 2 bases; unmatched junction nucleotides: 7. The CDR3 here is CASSPSGGIAYEQYF. CDR3 DNA sequence: TGTGCCAGCAGCCCCAGCGGGGGAATAGCCTACGAGCAGTACTTC.

This clonotype was observed at least ten times. The CDR3 coding sequence is TGTGCCATCACTTCAGGGGGCCCTGAAGCTTTCTTT. It translates to CAITSGGPEAFF. The rearrangement uses TRBV10-3 and TRBJ1-1; TRBD1 matches 8 bases. V shed 7 bases and J 6 bases; nucleotides not matched to a gene: 4. The CDR3 runs 12 residues. The germline CDR1 and CDR2 sequences are ENHRY and SYGVKD.

Many counts were recorded for this clonotype. The genes are TRBV5-1 and TRBJ1-2; D might be TRBD1 (5 bases). Germline V gives CDR1 SGHRS, CDR2 YFSETQ. This CDR3 is built from 18 residues. The V gene lost 4 bases and the J gene lost 0 bases, with 22 bases spanning the gap. CDR3 loop: CASSPIRTGQGANYGYTF. Here the CDR3 DNA reads TGCGCCAGCAGCCCGATCCGCACCGGTCAGGGTGCTAACTATGGCTACACCTTC.

This clonotype was detected ten times or more. This sequence joins TRBV28 and TRBJ2-4; D remains ambiguous. Germline V lookup: CDR1 MDHEN, CDR2 SYDVKM. This CDR3 region has 18 residues. V was cut by 6 bases and J by 3 bases, with 24 bases left in between. The chain's CDR3 is CASSPRRWRIGVKNIQYF. The DNA for the CDR3 is TGTGCCAGCAGCCCCAGGAGATGGCGGATTGGAGTCAAAAACATTCAGTACTTC.